Below are 3 T cell receptor beta chains sequenced from a single sample in a study of shared clonotypes between healthy human individuals (dated by TCRdb to 2018 to 2021). Library creation used the immunoSEQ multiplex PCR assay. TCRdb's version of the immuneACCESS table is confined to in-frame rearrangements and falls short of the full clone set. An unresolved V gene accounts for under half of the shortfall where checked; the remainder is of unknown origin. Counted in this sample were approximately 500,000 clones; less than 96% of them appeared once. Approximately 0.062% of the sample is in the top ten clones. The specimen sequenced was naive CD4+ T cells sorted from blood. The sample's cell subset or site label, decoded: CD45RA+ positively selected. The receptors stem from a woman aged 25 to 45 in good health.

The chain carries TRBV18 and TRBJ1-1, with a tentative D call TRBD1 (6 bases). Germline CDR1 is KGHSH and CDR2 is LQKENI. The CDR3 runs to 15 residues. The V end lost 4 bases, the J end lost 0 bases, and 12 bases lay between the germline ends. In DNA form, the CDR3 reads TGTGCCAGCTCACAAGGACAGTACATGAACACTGAAGCTTTCTTT. It encodes CASSQGQYMNTEAFF.

The V and J genes are TRBV4-1 and TRBJ2-1, with TRBD2 matching over 13 bases. The V gene end was trimmed by 0 bases and the J gene end by 1 base; junction bases not matched to a gene: 6. Germline-derived CDR1 and CDR2 are MGHRA and YSYEKL. CDR3 length: 19 residues. The CDR3 DNA sequence: TGCGCCAGCAGCCAAGATCGGACTAGCGGGAGAAAATCCTACAATGAGCAGTTCTTC. This sequence encodes CASSQDRTSGRKSYNEQFF.

The CDR3 DNA sequence: TGTGCCAGCAGCTTTAGCGGTTCCTACGAGCAGTACTTC. It specifies CASSFSGSYEQYF. This chain joins TRBV7-3 and TRBJ2-7; maybe TRBD2 (6 bases). V lost 3 bases and J lost 1, with 7 bases in between. Germline V CDR1 and CDR2: SGHTA, FQGTGA. This CDR3 is built from 13 residues.